What follows describes a single TCR beta chain. Per germline, CDR1 MNHEY and CDR2 SVGEGT. The CDR3 spans 12 residues. Trimming removed 6 bases at V and 3 bases at J, with 9 bases between. This specimen belongs to a study of metastatic and nonmetastatic thyroid tumors. Each patient went into thyroid surgery without having received any treatment. TCRdb re-called clones via MiXCR from the PCR reads. Found here are roughly 13,000 clones, approximately 31% of them singletons; the top ten hold approximately 14%. The sequenced sample consisted of tumor tissue. The chain joins TRBV6-2 or TRBV6-3 to TRBJ2-7; D gene ambiguous. The sequence came from a male donor with papillary thyroid cancer or a benign thyroid nodule (not recorded which). Some clones in this sample may be carry-over from other donors' samples. The CDR3 nucleotides are TGTGCCAGCAGCCCCCCCAACTACGAGCAGTACTTC. Residues: CASSPPNYEQYF.